This T cell receptor beta chain originates from a study of CD8 T cells in ankylosing spondylitis. General study points: Earlier reports found some motif variants in synovial fluid and blood in reactive arthritis.

Generation of TCR beta libraries employed quantitative 5'-RACE incorporating molecular barcodes. TCRdb independently ran MiXCR on the 5' RACE reads; one entry per CDR3 protein. In the table there are about 160,000 distinct CDR3 sequences, around 8.9% of which are singletons. For this clonotype: Its antigen remains unknown.

The receptor was isolated from a female donor with ankylosing spondylitis or in good health (not recorded which). Source material: blood, either unsorted or a sorted T cell fraction (not recorded which).

This chain's CDR3 is CSVDPLRPGGANVLTF. The DNA for the CDR3 is TGCAGCGTTGATCCCCTCAGACCAGGTGGGGCCAACGTCCTGACTTTC. This chain uses TRBV29-1 with TRBJ2-6, with D unresolved. In germline, CDR1 is SQVTM, CDR2 ANQGSEA. The CDR3 spans 16 residues. Trimming shortened V by 3 bases and J by 3 bases, and 15 bases separated the two germline ends.